Detailed here is one T cell receptor beta chain. This sample was taken from a study of shared clonotypes between healthy human individuals. The CDR3 totals 14 residues. V was shortened by 4 bases and J by 2 bases, with 15 bases between the two germline ends. Germline V CDR1 and CDR2: GTSNPN, SVGIG (reference sequence). Data came from immunoSEQ multiplex PCR; TCRdb stores just in-frame clones and leaves some out. The repertoire includes around 2.1 million clones, 90% to 96% of them detected once, and 0.13% sits in the top ten. The material sequenced was naive CD4+ T cells sorted from blood. The sample's subset: CD45RA+ positively selected. This receptor was taken from a man younger than 35 in good health. The V call is TRBV30, the J call TRBJ2-7; a weak D match, TRBD2 (7 bases). The CDR3 nucleotides are TGTGCCTGGACCAAGGGGGGGCAAACCTACGAGCAGTACTTC. This sequence encodes CAWTKGGQTYEQYF.